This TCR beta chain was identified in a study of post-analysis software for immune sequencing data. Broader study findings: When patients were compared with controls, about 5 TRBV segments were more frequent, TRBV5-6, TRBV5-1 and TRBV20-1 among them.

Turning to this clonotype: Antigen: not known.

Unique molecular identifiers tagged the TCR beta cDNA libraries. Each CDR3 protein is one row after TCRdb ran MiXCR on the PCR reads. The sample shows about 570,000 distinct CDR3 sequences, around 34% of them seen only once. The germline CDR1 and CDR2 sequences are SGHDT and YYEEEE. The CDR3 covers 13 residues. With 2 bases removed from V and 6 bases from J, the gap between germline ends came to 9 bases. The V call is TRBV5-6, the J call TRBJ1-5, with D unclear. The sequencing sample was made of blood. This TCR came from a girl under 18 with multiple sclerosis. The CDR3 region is CASSFLGSQPQHF. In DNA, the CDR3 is TGTGCCAGCAGCTTTTTGGGAAGTCAGCCCCAGCATTTT.